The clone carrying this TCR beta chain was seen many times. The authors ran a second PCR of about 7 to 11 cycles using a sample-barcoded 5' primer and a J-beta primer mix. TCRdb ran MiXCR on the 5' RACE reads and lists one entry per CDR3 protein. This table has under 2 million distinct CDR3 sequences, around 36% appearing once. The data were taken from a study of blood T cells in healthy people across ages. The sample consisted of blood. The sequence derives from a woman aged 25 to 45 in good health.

The CDR3 nucleotides read TGCGCCAGCAGCTTAGAATGGACGGTCAAGATGGGCGAGCAGTACTTC. Translated: CASSLEWTVKMGEQYF. The chain has TRBV5-1 and TRBJ2-7; no firm D call. CDR1 and CDR2 from the germline V gene are SGHRS and YFSETQ. V lost 2 bases, J lost 6 bases, and 21 bases lay in between. This CDR3 is built from 16 residues.